What follows are 5 T cell receptor beta chains derived from one specimen sequenced in a study of blood T cell repertoires in COVID-19. Produced via immunoSEQ multiplex PCR; TCRdb's table is partial and in-frame only. The table shows hundreds of thousands of clones, with more than 75% occurring only once. The sample consisted of PBMCs or T cells enriched from blood (not recorded which). All receptors come from a woman between 50 and 59 years old who had recovered from COVID-19.

The V gene is TRBV2, the J gene TRBJ2-1; 7 bases fit TRBD1. With 4 bases clipped from V and 4 bases from J, the junction kept 13 bases outside the gene matches. Germline V gives CDR1 SNHLY, CDR2 FYNNEI. The CDR3 is 17 amino acids. This CDR3 reads CASSADRATVPYNEQFF. CDR3 DNA: TGTGCCAGCAGTGCCGACAGGGCAACGGTCCCATACAATGAGCAGTTCTTC.

The V call is TRBV28, the J call TRBJ1-2; D gene uncertain. CDR3 length: 13 amino acids. Germline V CDR1 and CDR2: MDHEN, SYDVKM. V was shortened by 3 bases and J by 4 bases, with 9 bases between the two germline ends. CDR3 region: CASSFGLGYGYTF. CDR3 coding DNA: TGTGCCAGCAGTTTCGGGTTGGGCTATGGCTACACCTTC.

This clone was observed a single time. The chain is built from TRBV4-1 and TRBJ1-4, with 8 positions matching TRBD1. Germline loops: CDR1 MGHRA, CDR2 YSYEKL. This CDR3 region has 17 residues. V lost 3 bases and J lost 11; bases outside the gene matches: 17. The chain's CDR3 is CASSHPGGGQAPGKLFF. CDR3 sequence (DNA): TGCGCCAGCAGCCATCCTGGGGGGGGACAGGCACCAGGCAAACTGTTTTTT.

The chain couples TRBV30 to TRBJ1-2, with 8 nucleotides matching TRBD1. CDR1 is GTSNPN and CDR2 is SVGIG in the germline V gene (reference sequence). V lost 0 bases, J lost 6 bases, and 3 bases stayed unmatched. This CDR3 is built from 13 residues. CDR3 sequence reads: CAWSVYRGDGYTF. The CDR3 nucleotides are TGTGCCTGGAGTGTATACAGGGGGGATGGCTACACCTTC.

In the case of this clone: At one of its ends the junction is not consistent with the germline gene, which may arise from a read error. The V and J genes are TRBV19 and TRBJ2-3; D is possibly TRBD2 (7 bases). The length of the CDR3 is 13 residues. Germline CDR1 is LNHDA and CDR2 is SQIVND (reference sequence). The CDR3 DNA follows: TGTGCCAGTAGTAGGCGAGGGGGGGGCAGGGTGCATTTT. This gives the protein CASSRRGGGRVHF.